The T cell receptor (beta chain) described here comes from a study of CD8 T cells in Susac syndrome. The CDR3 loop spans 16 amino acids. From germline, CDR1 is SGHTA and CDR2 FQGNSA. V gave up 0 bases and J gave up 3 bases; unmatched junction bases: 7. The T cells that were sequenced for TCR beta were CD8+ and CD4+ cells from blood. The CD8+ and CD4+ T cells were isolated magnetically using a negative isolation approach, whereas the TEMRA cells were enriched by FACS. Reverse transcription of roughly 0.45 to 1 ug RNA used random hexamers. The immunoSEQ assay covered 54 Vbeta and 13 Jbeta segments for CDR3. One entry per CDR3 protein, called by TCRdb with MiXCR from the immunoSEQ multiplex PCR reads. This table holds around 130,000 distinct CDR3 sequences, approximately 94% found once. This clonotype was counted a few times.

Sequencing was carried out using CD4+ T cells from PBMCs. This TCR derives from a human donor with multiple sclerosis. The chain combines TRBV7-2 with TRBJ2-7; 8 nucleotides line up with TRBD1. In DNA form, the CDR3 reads TGTGCCAGCAGCTTAGCACCCGGGACAGGCCACTACGAGCAGTACTTC. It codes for CASSLAPGTGHYEQYF. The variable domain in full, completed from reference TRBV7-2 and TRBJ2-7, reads GAGVSQSPSNKVTEKGKDVELRCDPISGHTALYWYRQSLGQGLEFLIYFQGNSAPDKSGLPSDRFSAERTGGSVSTLTIQRTQQEDSAVYLCASSLAPGTGHYEQYFGPGTRLTVT.